Below, 10 T cell receptor beta chains from the same sample are listed, as sequenced in a study of beta chain features in type 1 diabetes. TCRB transcripts that were expressed got sequenced, as all of the isolated RNA had been reverse transcribed. The method was immunoSEQ multiplex PCR; TCRdb's version includes in-frame clones alone and lacks a portion of them. The sample lists under 90,000 clones, 25% to 35% seen once, with 0.45% to 0.55% in the top ten. The specimen sequenced was stem cell memory CD4+ T cells from blood. Receptors were obtained from a woman aged 18-29 years in good health.

The genes are TRBV7-9 and TRBJ1-1, with 8 bases fitting TRBD1. J lost 1 base, V lost 6 bases, and 13 bases had no gene match. Germline-derived CDR1 and CDR2 are SEHNR and FQNEAQ (reference sequence). This CDR3 contains 17 residues. CDR3 sequence (DNA): TGTGCCAGCAGAAGCGGACAGGGATTTTTCTCGAACACTGAAGCTTTCTTT. Its protein product is CASRSGQGFFSNTEAFF.

The genes are TRBV6-6 and TRBJ2-5; 7 bases are a match to TRBD1. There are 13 residues in the CDR3. The germline V gene encodes CDR1 MNHNY and CDR2 SVGAGI (reference sequence). J lost 3 bases, V lost 4 bases, and 2 bases had no gene match. This chain's CDR3 is CASSSGQKETQYF. CDR3 in DNA: TGTGCCAGCAGTTCGGGACAGAAAGAGACCCAGTACTTC.

This chain joins TRBV7-3 and TRBJ2-7; 9 positions match TRBD2. Germline CDR1 and CDR2: SGHTA and FQGTGA. CDR3 length: 17 residues. J lost 5 bases, V lost 5 bases, and 16 bases had no gene match. CDR3 nucleotides: TGTGCCAGCAGCCCGCGGGGAGGAGCGGGGGGACACCACGAGCAGTACTTC. It codes for CASSPRGGAGGHHEQYF.

The V gene is TRBV6-5, the J gene TRBJ1-2, with D tentatively TRBD1 (6 bases). The V and J ends lost 2 bases and 8 bases respectively, with 12 bases between them. The germline V gene has CDR1 MNHEY and CDR2 SVGAGI. This CDR3 region has 13 residues. CDR3 coding DNA: TGTGCCAGCAGTTACAGCCGAGACAGGGGCTACACCTTC. Residues: CASSYSRDRGYTF.

This clone was seen a handful of times. The chain recombines TRBV11-2 with TRBJ2-7; the match to TRBD2 covers 7 bases. The CDR3 totals 17 residues. The J segment lost 6 bases and the V segment lost 6 bases, leaving 20 bases of the junction unmatched. Germline V gene lookup returns CDR1 SGHAT and CDR2 FQNNGV. The CDR3 spells CASRPWGGIEPPGEQYF. The CDR3 nucleotides read TGTGCCAGCAGGCCTTGGGGAGGGATTGAACCCCCCGGCGAGCAGTACTTC. Filled out from reference TRBV11-2 and TRBJ2-7, the complete variable domain reads EAGVAQSPRYKIIEKRQSVAFWCNPISGHATLYWYQQILGQGPKLLIQFQNNGVVDDSQLPKDRFSAERLKGVDSTLKIQPAKLEDSAVYLCASRPWGGIEPPGEQYFGPGTRLTVT.

This clone was counted a few times. This sample includes further DNA sequences coding for the same CDR3. The rearrangement joins TRBV18 to TRBJ1-1; D is uncertain. V was clipped by 2 bases and J by 3 bases, with 4 bases between them. The CDR3 sequence is 12 residues long. The germline gives CDR1 KGHSH, CDR2 LQKENI. The CDR3 spells CASSPYYTEAFF. For the CDR3, the DNA is TGTGCCAGCTCACCATACTACACTGAAGCTTTCTTT. Drawing the rest from reference TRBV18 and TRBJ1-1, the complete variable domain is NAGVMQNPRHLVRRRGQEARLRCSPMKGHSHVYWYRQLPEEGLKFMVYLQKENIIDESGMPKERFSAEFPKEGPSILRIQQVVRGDSAAYFCASSPYYTEAFFGQGTRLTVV.

The chain uses TRBV29-1 and TRBJ2-2, with D perhaps TRBD2 (5 bases). CDR3 size: 14 residues. Germline-derived CDR1 and CDR2 are SQVTM and ANQGSEA. Deletions cut 5 bases from V and 1 base from J, with 11 bases between. In nucleotides, the CDR3 is TGCAGCGTTCGCGGGCAGGTGAACACCGGGGAGCTGTTTTTT. Translated, it gives CSVRGQVNTGELFF.

This chain uses TRBV12-5 with TRBJ2-1; 11 nucleotides align to TRBD2. CDR1 and CDR2 (germline): LGHNT, FRNRAP. The junction had 2 bases not matched to a gene; V was cut back by 1 base and J by 3 bases. This CDR3 region has 16 residues. CDR3 loop: CASGLGGTSGYNEQFF. Here the CDR3 DNA reads TGTGCTAGTGGTTTGGGGGGGACTAGCGGCTACAATGAGCAGTTCTTC.

This clone was seen more than once but under ten times. The CDR3 DNA sequence: TGTGCCTGGAGTGCGGGAACAAGGAACACTGAAGCTTTCTTT. Translated: CAWSAGTRNTEAFF. This rearrangement joins TRBV30 to TRBJ1-1; unclear D gene. V lost 1 base and J 1 base, leaving 10 bases between the germline ends. This CDR3 spans 14 amino acids. Germline CDR1 GTSNPN, CDR2 SVGIG (reference sequence).

This clone has just a few counts. V is TRBV7-9 and J is TRBJ1-2; no clear D. Trimming removed 11 bases from V and 7 bases from J, with 5 bases in between. The CDR3 spans 8 residues. Germline lookup yields CDR1 SEHNR and CDR2 FQNEAQ (reference sequence). The CDR3 bases are TGTGCCTCGGGTGGCTACACCTTC. It is translated as CASGGYTF.